One TCR beta chain is described in this entry. Its antigen remains unidentified. No infections or other immune events were documented during collection. This sample is part of a study of identifying expanded T cells in peripheral blood. Regarding the study as a whole: Across healthy donors, higher total template counts meant significantly greater roughly 2-week count variance. Approximately 1.1 clones differed between technical replicates, versus approximately 17 and 20 over time.

This table comes from immunoSEQ multiplex PCR, and its TCRdb copy is limited to in-frame clones, with some not included. Among some 65,000 clones listed, about four fifths were seen once. Trimming removed 2 bases from V and 8 bases from J, with 12 bases in between. Per germline, CDR1 SGHTA and CDR2 FQGNSA. CDR3 length: 13 amino acids. Sample: blood. The receptor's source is a person between 18 and 69 years old in good health. The V call is TRBV7-2, the J call TRBJ1-2, with a tentative D call TRBD1 (6 bases). For the CDR3, the DNA is TGTGCCAGCAGCTTACCGGGGGCGGTAGGCTACACCTTC. Translated: CASSLPGAVGYTF.